A selection of T cell receptor beta chains follows, all from one sample in a study of cytomegalovirus exposure and HLA in healthy donors. The method was immunoSEQ multiplex PCR; TCRdb's version includes in-frame clones alone and lacks a portion of them. This sample's table reports over 100,000 clones. Sequencing input: PBMCs. Source of these receptors: a woman aged 35 to 49 in good health and CMV-seropositive. CDR3s include the opening cysteine and the closing phenylalanine or tryptophan. Fields, in order: D gene, J gene, V gene, CDR3 protein, CDR3 DNA. A D gene is named only where the DNA matches it firmly.

D: NA
J: TRBJ2-2
V: TRBV30
CDR3: CAWSRGTGELFF
DNA: TGTGCCTGGAGTCGGGGCACCGGGGAGCTGTTTTTT

D: NA
J: TRBJ1-5
V: TRBV6-5
CDR3: CASQLSGGNQPQHF
DNA: TGTGCCAGCCAGTTATCAGGGGGCAATCAGCCCCAGCATTTT

D: TRBD1
J: TRBJ2-5
V: TRBV7-3
CDR3: CASSLNRGETQYF
DNA: TGTGCCAGCAGCTTGAACAGGGGAGAGACCCAGTACTTC

D: NA
J: TRBJ2-7
V: TRBV5-1
CDR3: CASSLAVGPGGEQYF
DNA: TGCGCCAGCAGCTTGGCCGTGGGCCCAGGGGGGGAGCAGTACTTC

D: NA
J: TRBJ2-3
V: TRBV6-5
CDR3: CASSYDGLRTTDTQYF
DNA: TGTGCCAGCAGTTATGACGGACTCAGAACCACAGATACGCAGTATTTT

D: NA
J: TRBJ1-4
V: TRBV7-9
CDR3: CASSFGGWGEKLFF
DNA: TGTGCCAGCAGCTTCGGGGGATGGGGTGAAAAACTGTTTTTT

D: NA
J: TRBJ2-7
V: TRBV30
CDR3: CALLTAYEQYF
DNA: TGTGCCTTACTGACAGCCTACGAGCAGTACTTC

D: NA
J: TRBJ2-1
V: TRBV7-3
CDR3: CASSESPHSDEQFF
DNA: TGTGCCAGCAGTGAGTCCCCTCACAGTGATGAGCAGTTCTTC

D: TRBD1
J: TRBJ2-7
V: TRBV29-1
CDR3: CSFTGTGGNEQYF
DNA: TGCAGCTTTACCGGGACAGGGGGCAACGAGCAGTACTTC

D: TRBD2
J: TRBJ2-1
V: TRBV7-2
CDR3: CASSSQRGKHNEQFF
DNA: TGTGCCAGCAGTTCCCAGCGGGGTAAACACAATGAGCAGTTCTTC

D: TRBD2
J: TRBJ2-2
V: TRBV7-9
CDR3: CASSLLAGGTGELFF
DNA: TGTGCCAGCAGCTTATTAGCGGGGGGCACCGGGGAGCTGTTTTTT

D: NA
J: TRBJ2-5
V: TRBV29-1
CDR3: CSVEWGSRDRYF
DNA: TGCAGCGTTGAGTGGGGCTCAAGAGATCGGTACTTC

D: TRBD2
J: TRBJ2-5
V: TRBV9
CDR3: CASSSRPAGETQYF
DNA: TGTGCCAGCAGCTCCCGGCCAGCGGGGGAGACCCAGTACTTC

D: NA
J: TRBJ1-1
V: TRBV6-1
CDR3: CASRDRTGTEAFF
DNA: TGTGCCAGCAGGGACAGAACTGGCACTGAAGCTTTCTTT

D: NA
J: TRBJ2-2
V: TRBV10-3
CDR3: CAISPGRGGNTGELFF
DNA: TGTGCCATCAGCCCAGGGAGGGGGGGAAACACCGGGGAGCTGTTTTTT

D: TRBD2
J: TRBJ2-7
V: TRBV7-3
CDR3: CASSFTGLAGVGYEQYF
DNA: TGTGCCAGCAGCTTTACGGGACTAGCGGGAGTCGGATACGAGCAGTACTTC

D: NA
J: TRBJ2-5
V: TRBV2
CDR3: CASSEQETQYF
DNA: TGTGCCAGCAGTGAGCAGGAGACCCAGTACTTC

D: NA
J: TRBJ2-1
V: TRBV28
CDR3: CASSLERSRYNEQFF
DNA: TGTGCCAGCAGTTTAGAGAGGTCGCGGTACAATGAGCAGTTCTTC

D: NA
J: TRBJ2-7
V: TRBV7-9
CDR3: CASSPRTGRKREKSYEQYF
DNA: TGTGCCAGCAGCCCTAGGACAGGGCGGAAGCGGGAAAAATCCTACGAGCAGTACTTC

D: TRBD1
J: TRBJ2-7
V: TRBV28
CDR3: CASSTGGPGIEQYF
DNA: TGTGCCAGCAGCACAGGGGGGCCGGGTATCGAGCAGTACTTC

D: NA
J: TRBJ2-1
V: TRBV5-6
CDR3: CASSSTNYNEQFF
DNA: TGTGCCAGCAGCTCGACTAATTACAATGAGCAGTTCTTC

D: TRBD2
J: TRBJ2-7
V: TRBV27
CDR3: CASKLAGGEQYF
DNA: TGTGCCAGCAAACTAGCGGGAGGCGAGCAGTACTTC

D: TRBD2
J: TRBJ2-2
V: TRBV19
CDR3: CASRLAGGPLGTGELFF
DNA: TGTGCCAGTAGGCTAGCGGGAGGGCCCCTGGGCACCGGGGAGCTGTTTTTT

D: NA
J: TRBJ2-5
V: TRBV15
CDR3: CATSRAFAGNPKETQYF
DNA: TGTGCCACCAGCAGAGCGTTCGCGGGTAATCCTAAAGAGACCCAGTACTTC

D: TRBD2
J: TRBJ2-2
V: TRBV5-1
CDR3: CASSFSSGRGTGELFF
DNA: TGCGCCAGCAGCTTTTCTAGCGGGAGAGGCACCGGGGAGCTGTTTTTT

D: TRBD1
J: TRBJ2-5
V: TRBV7-9
CDR3: CASSPETGKETQYF
DNA: TGTGCCAGCAGCCCAGAGACAGGGAAAGAGACCCAGTACTTC

D: TRBD1
J: TRBJ1-2
V: TRBV28
CDR3: CASSLPRGTGYGYTF
DNA: TGTGCCAGCAGTTTACCCCGGGGGACAGGGTATGGCTACACCTTC

D: TRBD2
J: TRBJ2-5
V: TRBV5-1
CDR3: CASSRLAGGVQETQYF
DNA: TGCGCCAGCAGCCGACTAGCGGGAGGGGTTCAAGAGACCCAGTACTTC

D: TRBD2
J: TRBJ2-5
V: TRBV19
CDR3: CASSIGASGRETQYF
DNA: TGTGCCAGTAGTATCGGGGCTAGCGGGCGGGAGACCCAGTACTTC

D: TRBD2
J: TRBJ2-2
V: TRBV29-1
CDR3: CSAPGPGAAGANTGELFF
DNA: TGCAGCGCCCCAGGCCCCGGGGCGGCGGGAGCTAACACCGGGGAGCTGTTTTTT

D: NA
J: TRBJ1-5
V: TRBV7-9
CDR3: CASSQGGEPQHF
DNA: TGTGCCAGCAGCCAAGGGGGGGAGCCCCAGCATTTT

D: TRBD2
J: TRBJ2-5
V: TRBV19
CDR3: CASSITQTSTQETQYF
DNA: TGTGCCAGTAGTATTACCCAGACTAGCACCCAAGAGACCCAGTACTTC

D: NA
J: TRBJ1-3
V: TRBV27
CDR3: CASSWSRGNTIYF
DNA: TGTGCCAGCAGTTGGTCTAGGGGAAACACCATATATTTT

D: TRBD2
J: TRBJ2-3
V: TRBV11-3
CDR3: CASSLGLAGPSTDTQYF
DNA: TGTGCCAGCAGCCTCGGACTAGCGGGACCCAGCACAGATACGCAGTATTTT

D: NA
J: TRBJ2-5
V: TRBV6-1
CDR3: CASSPIPEFGETQYF
DNA: TGTGCCAGCAGCCCGATCCCGGAGTTTGGGGAGACCCAGTACTTC

D: TRBD2
J: TRBJ2-1
V: TRBV2
CDR3: CASFRIAGGGNEQFF
DNA: TGTGCCAGCTTTAGGATAGCGGGAGGGGGGAATGAGCAGTTCTTC

D: NA
J: TRBJ2-5
V: TRBV7-2
CDR3: CASSLGGGRETQYF
DNA: TGTGCCAGCAGCCTGGGGGGCGGGAGAGAGACCCAGTACTTC

D: TRBD1
J: TRBJ2-7
V: TRBV6-6
CDR3: CASGGAYEQYF
DNA: TGTGCCTCAGGGGGCGCGTACGAGCAGTACTTC

D: NA
J: TRBJ2-7
V: TRBV6-5
CDR3: CASSYGRQTSYEQYF
DNA: TGTGCCAGCAGTTACGGGAGGCAGACTTCCTACGAGCAGTACTTC

D: NA
J: TRBJ1-5
V: TRBV28
CDR3: CASSLLGPQGNQPQHF
DNA: TGTGCCAGCAGTTTATTAGGCCCCCAGGGCAATCAGCCCCAGCATTTT

D: NA
J: TRBJ2-1
V: TRBV16
CDR3: CASSQFGAGEQFF
DNA: TGTGCCAGCAGCCAATTTGGGGCTGGCGAGCAGTTCTTC